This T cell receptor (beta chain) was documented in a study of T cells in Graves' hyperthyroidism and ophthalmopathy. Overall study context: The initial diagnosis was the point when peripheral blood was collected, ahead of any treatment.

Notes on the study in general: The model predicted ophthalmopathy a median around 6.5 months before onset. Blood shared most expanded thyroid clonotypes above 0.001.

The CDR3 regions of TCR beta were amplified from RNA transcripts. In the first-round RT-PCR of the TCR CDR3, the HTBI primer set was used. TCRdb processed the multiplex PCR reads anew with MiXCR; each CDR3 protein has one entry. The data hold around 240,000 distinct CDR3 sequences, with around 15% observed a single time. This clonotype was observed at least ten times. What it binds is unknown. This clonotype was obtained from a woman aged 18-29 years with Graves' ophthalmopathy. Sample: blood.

The CDR3: CASRRGGNTDTQYF. The CDR3 nucleotides read TGTGCCAGCAGGAGGGGGGGGAACACAGATACGCAGTATTTT. The chain couples TRBV7-8 to TRBJ2-3, with a tentative D call TRBD2 (7 bases). Germline assignment: CDR1 SGHVS and CDR2 FQNEAQ. V lost 6 bases to trimming and J lost 2 bases, with 12 bases between them. This CDR3 contains 14 residues.